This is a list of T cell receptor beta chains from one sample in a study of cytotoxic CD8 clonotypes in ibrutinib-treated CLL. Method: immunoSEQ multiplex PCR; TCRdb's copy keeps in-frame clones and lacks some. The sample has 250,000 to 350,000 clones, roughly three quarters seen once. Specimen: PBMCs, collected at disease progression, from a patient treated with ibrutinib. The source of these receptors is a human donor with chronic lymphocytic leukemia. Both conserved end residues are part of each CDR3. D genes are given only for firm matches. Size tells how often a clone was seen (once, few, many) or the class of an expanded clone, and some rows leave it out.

CDR3 protein: CASSVGAKNIQYF; CDR3 DNA: TGTGCCAGCAGCGTTGGGGCCAAAAACATTCAGTACTTC; J gene: TRBJ2-4; V gene: TRBV5-4; D gene: NA; clone size: NA
CDR3 protein: CASSFSSGRSSSNEQYF; CDR3 DNA: TGTGCCAGCAGCTTCTCTAGCGGGAGGTCTTCGTCCAACGAGCAGTACTTC; J gene: TRBJ2-7; V gene: TRBV5-6; D gene: TRBD2; clone size: NA
CDR3 protein: CRGAGHAVYTF; CDR3 DNA: TGTCGCGGGGCAGGCCATGCGGTGTACACCTTC; J gene: TRBJ1-2; V gene: TRBV27; D gene: NA; clone size: NA
CDR3 protein: CASTDRGLYEQYF; CDR3 DNA: TGTGCCAGCACGGACAGGGGGCTGTACGAGCAGTACTTC; J gene: TRBJ2-7; V gene: TRBV7-8; D gene: TRBD1; clone size: NA
CDR3 protein: CASSRVQGGEQYF; CDR3 DNA: TGTGCCAGCAGTAGGGTACAAGGGGGTGAGCAGTACTTC; J gene: TRBJ2-7; V gene: TRBV6-6; D gene: NA; clone size: once
CDR3 protein: CASSLYVDTQYF; CDR3 DNA: TGTGCCAGCAGCTTATATGTAGATACGCAGTATTTT; J gene: TRBJ2-3; V gene: TRBV7-2; D gene: NA; clone size: NA
CDR3 protein: CASSFSLGLGRDTQYF; CDR3 DNA: TGTGCCAGCAGTTTTAGCCTCGGACTAGGCAGAGATACGCAGTATTTT; J gene: TRBJ2-3; V gene: TRBV27; D gene: TRBD2; clone size: NA
CDR3 protein: CSVVRGITDTQYF; CDR3 DNA: TGCAGCGTTGTTAGGGGCATCACAGATACGCAGTATTTT; J gene: TRBJ2-3; V gene: TRBV29-1; D gene: NA; clone size: NA
CDR3 protein: CASSLMTPTAGGPQETQYF; CDR3 DNA: TGCGCCAGCAGCTTGATGACCCCTACCGCGGGGGGGCCCCAAGAGACCCAGTACTTC; J gene: TRBJ2-5; V gene: TRBV5-1; D gene: TRBD2; clone size: NA
CDR3 protein: CASSPRRTGGEETQYF; CDR3 DNA: TGTGCCAGCAGCCCCCGAAGGACAGGGGGCGAAGAGACCCAGTACTTC; J gene: TRBJ2-5; V gene: TRBV5-5; D gene: TRBD1; clone size: NA
CDR3 protein: CASSMSGRAGEQFF; CDR3 DNA: TGTGCCAGTAGTATGAGCGGGAGGGCCGGGGAGCAGTTCTTC; J gene: TRBJ2-1; V gene: TRBV19; D gene: TRBD2; clone size: NA
CDR3 protein: CASTQVAGGEAQYF; CDR3 DNA: TGTGCCAGCACCCAGGTAGCGGGAGGGGAGGCCCAGTACTTC; J gene: TRBJ2-5; V gene: TRBV6-5; D gene: TRBD2; clone size: NA
CDR3 protein: CASSRVGASGTGELFF; CDR3 DNA: TGTGCCAGCAGCCGGGTGGGGGCTAGCGGCACCGGGGAGCTGTTTTTT; J gene: TRBJ2-2; V gene: TRBV7-3; D gene: NA; clone size: NA
CDR3 protein: CATSRDGATNEKLFF; CDR3 DNA: TGTGCCACCAGCAGAGACGGAGCAACTAATGAAAAACTGTTTTTT; J gene: TRBJ1-4; V gene: TRBV15; D gene: NA; clone size: NA
CDR3 protein: CASRVRGDSGSEQYF; CDR3 DNA: TGTGCCAGCAGGGTCCGTGGGGACAGTGGGTCCGAGCAGTACTTC; J gene: TRBJ2-7; V gene: TRBV6-1; D gene: TRBD1; clone size: NA
CDR3 protein: CAAGPGANVLTF; CDR3 DNA: TGTGCCGCGGGTCCGGGGGCCAACGTCCTGACTTTC; J gene: TRBJ2-6; V gene: TRBV7-8; D gene: NA; clone size: NA
CDR3 protein: CATSESRGRGNYGYTF; CDR3 DNA: TGTGCCACCAGCGAAAGCCGGGGTAGGGGTAACTATGGCTACACCTTC; J gene: TRBJ1-2; V gene: TRBV15; D gene: NA; clone size: few
CDR3 protein: CASSLTDYNEQFF; CDR3 DNA: TGCGCCAGCAGCTTGACAGACTACAATGAGCAGTTCTTC; J gene: TRBJ2-1; V gene: TRBV5-1; D gene: NA; clone size: NA
CDR3 protein: CASSDTDTQYF; CDR3 DNA: TGCGCCAGCAGTGACACAGATACGCAGTATTTT; J gene: TRBJ2-3; V gene: TRBV10-1; D gene: NA; clone size: NA
CDR3 protein: CAAYDISYEQYF; CDR3 DNA: TGTGCCGCCTATGACATATCCTACGAGCAGTACTTC; J gene: TRBJ2-7; V gene: TRBV10-3; D gene: NA; clone size: NA
CDR3 protein: CASRLRLEQYF; CDR3 DNA: TGTGCCAGCAGGCTTCGGCTCGAGCAGTACTTC; J gene: TRBJ2-7; V gene: TRBV28; D gene: NA; clone size: NA
CDR3 protein: CASSLPQGYEQYF; CDR3 DNA: TGTGCCAGCAGTCTCCCACAGGGGTACGAGCAGTACTTC; J gene: TRBJ2-7; V gene: TRBV28; D gene: TRBD1; clone size: NA
CDR3 protein: CASSLFPGGADTQYF; CDR3 DNA: TGTGCCAGCAGCTTATTCCCGGGAGGAGCGGATACGCAGTATTTT; J gene: TRBJ2-3; V gene: TRBV7-9; D gene: TRBD2; clone size: NA
CDR3 protein: CASSVGQGGEQYF; CDR3 DNA: TGTGCCAGCAGCGTAGGACAGGGTGGCGAGCAGTACTTC; J gene: TRBJ2-7; V gene: TRBV9; D gene: TRBD1; clone size: NA
CDR3 protein: CASSFTGTSGKDEQYF; CDR3 DNA: TGTGCCAGCAGCTTTACCGGGACTAGCGGGAAGGACGAGCAGTACTTC; J gene: TRBJ2-7; V gene: TRBV11-1; D gene: TRBD2; clone size: NA
CDR3 protein: CASSVPLHF; CDR3 DNA: TGTGCCAGCAGCGTACCCCTCCACTTT; J gene: TRBJ1-6; V gene: TRBV2; D gene: NA; clone size: few
CDR3 protein: CASSLGTPPMNSPLHF; CDR3 DNA: TGTGCCAGCAGCTTGGGGACGCCACCAATGAATTCACCCCTCCACTTT; J gene: TRBJ1-6; V gene: TRBV13; D gene: NA; clone size: NA
CDR3 protein: CASSYAAGTGTYEQYF; CDR3 DNA: TGTGCCAGCAGTTACGCGGCCGGGACAGGAACCTACGAGCAGTACTTC; J gene: TRBJ2-7; V gene: TRBV6-5; D gene: TRBD1; clone size: NA
CDR3 protein: CASTLIAGHYNEQFF; CDR3 DNA: TGTGCCAGCACCTTGATAGCGGGACACTACAATGAGCAGTTCTTC; J gene: TRBJ2-1; V gene: TRBV7-2; D gene: TRBD2; clone size: NA
CDR3 protein: CASSLDMDRNSPLHF; CDR3 DNA: TGCGCCAGCAGCTTGGATATGGACAGGAATTCACCCCTCCACTTT; J gene: TRBJ1-6; V gene: TRBV5-1; D gene: TRBD1; clone size: NA
CDR3 protein: CASSVDRPNQPQHF; CDR3 DNA: TGTGCCAGCAGTGTGGACAGGCCAAATCAGCCCCAGCATTTT; J gene: TRBJ1-5; V gene: TRBV6-6; D gene: TRBD1; clone size: once
CDR3 protein: CASSLGVSGSLRYNEQFF; CDR3 DNA: TGTGCCAGCAGCTTAGGGGTTAGCGGGAGCCTGCGCTACAATGAGCAGTTCTTC; J gene: TRBJ2-1; V gene: TRBV7-3; D gene: TRBD2; clone size: once
CDR3 protein: CASSYDGGGDTQYF; CDR3 DNA: TGTGCCAGCAGTTACGATGGCGGGGGAGATACGCAGTATTTT; J gene: TRBJ2-3; V gene: TRBV6-5; D gene: TRBD2; clone size: NA
CDR3 protein: CATSPQGQNSPLHF; CDR3 DNA: TGTGCCACCAGCCCGCAGGGGCAAAATTCACCCCTCCACTTT; J gene: TRBJ1-6; V gene: TRBV15; D gene: NA; clone size: few
CDR3 protein: CASSQDLYRDSNQPQHF; CDR3 DNA: TGCGCCAGCAGCCAAGATCTTTACAGGGATAGCAATCAGCCCCAGCATTTT; J gene: TRBJ1-5; V gene: TRBV4-1; D gene: NA; clone size: once
CDR3 protein: CASSRGQGTGFSYEQYF; CDR3 DNA: TGCGCCAGCAGCCGGGGCCAGGGGACAGGATTCTCCTACGAGCAGTACTTC; J gene: TRBJ2-7; V gene: TRBV4-1; D gene: TRBD1; clone size: NA
CDR3 protein: CATSRTGAWDEKLFF; CDR3 DNA: TGTGCCACCAGCAGAACAGGGGCGTGGGATGAAAAACTGTTTTTT; J gene: TRBJ1-4; V gene: TRBV15; D gene: TRBD1; clone size: NA
CDR3 protein: CSVGQETQYF; CDR3 DNA: TGCAGCGTCGGCCAGGAGACCCAGTACTTC; J gene: TRBJ2-5; V gene: TRBV29-1; D gene: NA; clone size: NA
CDR3 protein: CASSGPQRGQTQYF; CDR3 DNA: TGTGCCAGCAGCGGACCGCAAAGGGGTCAGACCCAGTACTTC; J gene: TRBJ2-5; V gene: TRBV9; D gene: NA; clone size: NA
CDR3 protein: CASTLLGAGTGTYEQYF; CDR3 DNA: TGTGCCAGCACCCTCCTTGGAGCCGGGACGGGCACCTACGAGCAGTACTTC; J gene: TRBJ2-7; V gene: TRBV27; D gene: NA; clone size: NA
CDR3 protein: CASSLIGLAGAYEQYF; CDR3 DNA: TGTGCCAGCAGCTTGATAGGGCTAGCGGGAGCCTACGAGCAGTACTTC; J gene: TRBJ2-7; V gene: TRBV5-5; D gene: TRBD2; clone size: NA
CDR3 protein: CASSVARGNYGYTF; CDR3 DNA: TGTGCCAGTAGTGTCGCCAGGGGTAACTATGGCTACACCTTC; J gene: TRBJ1-2; V gene: TRBV19; D gene: NA; clone size: NA
CDR3 protein: CASSVSGGANQPQHF; CDR3 DNA: TGTGCCAGCAGTGTTTCAGGGGGCGCCAATCAGCCCCAGCATTTT; J gene: TRBJ1-5; V gene: TRBV2; D gene: TRBD1; clone size: NA
CDR3 protein: CASSSLDSPYQPQHF; CDR3 DNA: TGTGCCAGCAGTTCCCTCGACAGCCCGTATCAGCCCCAGCATTTT; J gene: TRBJ1-5; V gene: TRBV27; D gene: NA; clone size: few
CDR3 protein: CASSDTQRDPLNEQFF; CDR3 DNA: TGTGCCAGCAGCGATACCCAGCGGGACCCCCTCAATGAGCAGTTCTTC; J gene: TRBJ2-1; V gene: TRBV11-3; D gene: TRBD2; clone size: NA
CDR3 protein: CASIQDQPSNEQFF; CDR3 DNA: TGTGCCAGCATTCAGGACCAGCCGTCCAATGAGCAGTTCTTC; J gene: TRBJ2-1; V gene: TRBV2; D gene: NA; clone size: NA
CDR3 protein: CASSLAGGVSTDTQYF; CDR3 DNA: TGCGCCAGCAGCTTGGCAGGCGGAGTTAGCACAGATACGCAGTATTTT; J gene: TRBJ2-3; V gene: TRBV5-1; D gene: NA; clone size: NA
CDR3 protein: CASNGAGEYEQYF; CDR3 DNA: TGTGCCAGCAACGGGGCGGGAGAATACGAGCAGTACTTC; J gene: TRBJ2-7; V gene: TRBV18; D gene: TRBD2; clone size: few
CDR3 protein: CASHPISGSAYEQYF; CDR3 DNA: TGTGCCAGCCACCCTATATCGGGATCGGCCTACGAGCAGTACTTC; J gene: TRBJ2-7; V gene: TRBV2; D gene: NA; clone size: few
CDR3 protein: CASTLFGTVNTEAFF; CDR3 DNA: TGTGCCAGTACCCTTTTTGGGACGGTCAACACTGAAGCTTTCTTT; J gene: TRBJ1-1; V gene: TRBV19; D gene: NA; clone size: NA
CDR3 protein: CASSLGGRRVDTQYF; CDR3 DNA: TGTGCCAGCAGTTTAGGGGGCCGAAGAGTTGATACGCAGTATTTT; J gene: TRBJ2-3; V gene: TRBV27; D gene: NA; clone size: NA
CDR3 protein: CASSEVLRGTGYNQPQHF; CDR3 DNA: TGTGCCAGCAGTGAAGTACTCCGTGGGACAGGGTACAATCAGCCCCAGCATTTT; J gene: TRBJ1-5; V gene: TRBV6-1; D gene: TRBD1; clone size: few